This T cell receptor (beta chain) came from a study of cytomegalovirus exposure and HLA in healthy donors (dated 2017 in TCRdb). For the wider study: An earlier analysis of 587 of the donors reported about 280 Gb of sequence data and some 110 million unique TCR beta sequences obtained from approximately 180 million T cells. An early release that covered approximately 600 HLA-typed donors contained approximately 300 gigabases of sequencing data and some 87 million unique TCR sequences. The genetic ancestry cluster associated with self-reported Caucasian donors included over 65% of the roughly 360 genotyped donors. The study aimed to test whether signatures of past pathogen exposure could be identified by cataloging public T cell receptors. Using immunosequencing, the study profiled T cell repertoires from around 670 subjects and related those repertoires to cytomegalovirus serostatus. Besides the first cohort of more than 650 subjects, a separate validation cohort made up of 120 different subjects was used. To predict cytomegalovirus infection status, the study brought together high-throughput TCR immunosequencing, statistical association of individual TCRs with disease status, and machine learning. To study patterns of TCR occurrence, a later analysis re-analyzed previously published TCR beta repertoires from hundreds of donors and added high-resolution HLA genotyping. In the later analysis, no new phenotypic data were used to find candidate immune exposures; instead, reliance was placed on TCR beta sequences and their occurrence across donors. An earlier analysis of approximately 580 of the donors used high-throughput TCR beta sequencing to judge whether each TCR beta V gene segment behaved as functional or pseudogenic. Donor age, sex, ethnicity and CMV serostatus were compiled alongside the repertoire data. A later genetic analysis used genome-wide SNP genotypes for 398 of the 666 donors, treating that subset as a discovery cohort. All discovery cohort repertoires had been generated using a single sequencing platform. HLA typing included class I and class II loci at four-digit resolution. The number of donors typed differed by locus, with about 620-630 for A, B, C, DRB1 and DQB1, approximately 500 for DQA1, some 570 for DPA1, and some 440 for DPB1. Roughly five DR-DQ haplotypes were handled as single units for association and clustering because linkage in the cohort was strong. Among over 350 genotyped donors of the cohort, an average of around 240,000 unique TCR beta nucleotide sequences were sequenced per donor, roughly a sixth of them non-productive.

The cohort consisted of 600 or so healthy bone marrow donors. Cohort members were all nominally healthy when sampled, although unrecorded immune exposures were likely present. The donor was CMV seropositive and belonged to the group of over 250 seropositive cohort members. Each donor provided a peripheral blood sample, and peripheral blood mononuclear cells were used for TCR beta sequencing. The Qiagen DNeasy Blood Extraction Kit was used to extract genomic DNA from the blood cell samples. Libraries came from the immunoSEQ multiplex PCR assay. A mixture of 60 forward primers for TCR Vbeta segments and 13 reverse primers for TCR Jbeta segments was used in the multiplex PCR. The CDR3 region of rearranged TCR beta genes was amplified from genomic DNA by a multiplex PCR assay. On the Illumina HiSeq System, the amplified TCR beta libraries were sequenced as 87-base-pair reads. Per the original workflow: A later analysis tallied some 79 million unique TCR beta chains across the 666 repertoires, and approximately 12 million of those chains were shared by two or more donors. Raw reads were error-corrected and collapsed into unique sequences by a nearest-neighbor algorithm in which closely related sequences were merged to remove PCR and sequencing errors. CDR3 sequences were aligned to IMGT reference sequences to assign V, D and J gene segments. For a sequence to be retained, a match of at least six nucleotides was required to both a V gene segment and a J gene segment. A rearrangement was called productive if the CDR3 had no stop codons and remained in frame with V and J, and every other rearrangement was called non-productive. Following IMGT convention, CDR3 was defined as the stretch from the second conserved V-encoded cysteine to the conserved J-encoded phenylalanine. In an earlier analysis of 500 to 650 of the donors, sequences lacking an unambiguous match to a single V gene segment were excluded. In an earlier analysis of several hundred of the donors, a V segment was called functional when productive rearrangements were above 56.7%, and segregating when the standard deviation between donors exceeded 5%. A statistical classification framework was developed to diagnose cytomegalovirus status using the catalog of TCR beta chain sequences. In a later analysis, V and J genes were assigned by comparing TCR nucleotide sequences against IMGT/GENE-DB human TR gene sequences. A later analysis assigned CDR3 sequences and most-parsimonious VDJ recombination scenarios with the TCRdist pipeline. A later analysis defined each TCR beta chain by its CDR3 amino acid sequence plus V-gene family, and excluded reads lacking a unique V-gene family. In a later analysis, 450 to 600 highly shared, low-generation-probability nucleotide sequences were removed to address suspected cross-contamination and a sequencing artifact. A later analysis calculated a clonal expansion index for each public chain from normalized within-repertoire ranks of inferred template counts. A later analysis computed generation probabilities with a VDJ recombination model fitted to out-of-frame rearrangements, and checked the results against IGoR. In a later analysis, TCR-TCR, TCR-HLA and TCR-CMV co-occurrence was scored with hypergeometric tests, and a repertoire-size bias correction was applied to TCR pairs. To estimate false discovery rates, a later analysis permuted the HLA or CMV assignments 20 times. In a later analysis, co-occurring TCRs were grouped using DBSCAN, and TCRdist sequence similarity was added for clustering within HLA-allele-positive subsets. Co-occurrence clustering excluded repertoires with fewer than 30,000 or more than 120,000 public chains, plus five with anomalous nucleotide sharing. TCRdb limited this immuneACCESS table to in-frame rearrangements with V and J called. A share of clones is missing; checked studies link under half to unresolved V genes, and the rest is unexplained. Clonal size and the V and J genes are those of that table, whereas D and trimming came from the DNA. Within this sample are 150,000 to 200,000 clones, with 80% of them counted one time only. Of the sample, around 7% is held by the ten largest clones.

This clone turned up a few times. The antigen it binds to is not known. The input lacks base qualities; no much larger clone sits a single base away. Paper-wide results and their limitations: Specific HLA alleles were associated with 15,000 to 20,000 TCR beta sequences at a false discovery rate of 0.05 in a later analysis. Strong co-occurrence of HLA alleles, especially DR and DQ, made assigning TCR associations to individual alleles difficult. The study gave a list of about 170 TCR beta chains associated with cytomegalovirus. The classifier was reported to diagnose cytomegalovirus status with high specificity and sensitivity in both the original and validation cohorts. Correlated functional status among segregating V segments might reflect linkage disequilibrium, but an unknown experimental factor could not be ruled out. A further reported finding was that TCR beta sequences accurately predicted the HLA-A and HLA-B alleles for most subjects in the first cohort. This cohort had only TCR beta chains sequenced, and the lack of alpha or paired-chain data limited which features could be detected. A later analysis found that most CMV-associated TCR beta chains appeared HLA-restricted, with HLA associations seemingly driven largely by CMV exposure. In vitro tests confirmed that a few of the cytomegalovirus-associated TCR beta chains recognize cytomegalovirus antigens. Broadly in line with IMGT annotations, most TCR beta V segments showed up in productive rearrangements about 87% or about 30% of the time in an earlier analysis of some 590 of the donors. According to the authors, the approach could potentially be generalized to other disease states and immunological phenotypes. In a later analysis, the rate of TCR association differed among HLA loci, with DRB1 alleles having the most associated TCRs and HLA-C alleles having the fewest. Presence/absence analyses assumed roughly uniform sequencing depth across donors, an assumption that may not hold. While some public TCRs were present in many individuals, most TCR sequences turned up only very rarely across donors. A later genetic analysis associated a missense DCLRE1C variant with V-gene and J-gene trimming of TCR beta chains, and an independent cohort replicated the association. In a later genetic analysis, fewer N-insertions in productive TCRs were reported among donors in an Asian-associated ancestry cluster than the 666-donor mean. Roughly 17 rarely observed V segments, including chromosome 9 orphons, were excluded from the earlier analysis of approximately 600 of the donors because counts were too low. In a later analysis, HLA-associated TCR beta chains showed more clonal expansion and lower generation probabilities than non-associated chains that were equally common. Because some donors lacked HLA typing at each locus, the association tests relied only on the typed subset. In a later analysis, several top co-occurrence clusters were reported to appear linked to parvovirus B19, influenza, CMV and Epstein-Barr virus. A cluster of highly shared sequence variants was judged likely to be a technical artifact of the sequencing pipeline. CMV serostatus was the only immune exposure information available for the cohort.

The TCR comes from a man aged 30 to 39 in good health and CMV-seropositive. The sequencing input was PBMCs.

CDR3 sequence: CASSVGGSGAQETQYF. The sequenced DNA is TGTGCCAGCAGCGTAGGCGGTAGCGGGGCCCAAGAGACCCAGTACTTC. Rearrangement joined TRBV9 to TRBJ2-5, with 8 central nucleotides matching TRBD2. CDR1 and CDR2 are read off the germline V gene as SGDLS and YYNGEE. The junction shows trimming of 0 bases on V and 1 base on J, and the gene matches do not reach 5 bases of it. The CDR3 holds 16 amino acids from the cysteine to the phenylalanine. The CDR3 DNA has 48 bases and is translated from base 1.